The 10 T cell receptor beta chains below all came from one sample that was sequenced in a study of preoperative IRX-2 immunotherapy in early breast cancer. Indicated treatment: preoperative locoregional IRX-2 cytokine immunotherapy. Measured with immunoSEQ multiplex PCR; TCRdb has only the in-frame clones, and not every one. In the table there are 20,000 to 25,000 clones, around 95% of which are singletons. The sequencing used tumor tissue, collected after IRX-2 immunotherapy. The source is a human donor with breast cancer.

J is TRBJ1-1 and V is TRBV6-5, with D uncertain. V lost 5 bases and J lost 1, with 8 bases in between. The CDR3 has 13 amino acids. Germline loops: CDR1 MNHEY, CDR2 SVGAGI. The CDR3 bases are TGTGCCAGCAGTCCCCGGACGAACACTGAAGCTTTCTTT. This translates into CASSPRTNTEAFF.

This sequence joins TRBV29-1 and TRBJ2-7; D possibly corresponds to TRBD1 (5 bases). V dropped 6 bases and J dropped 4 bases, with 13 bases sitting between them. This CDR3 contains 12 residues. Germline assignment: CDR1 SQVTM and CDR2 ANQGSEA. The CDR3 bases are TGCAGCGTCGAACTCCAGGGTTACGAGCAGTACTTC. Translating gives CSVELQGYEQYF.

The V gene is TRBV6-1, the J gene TRBJ1-1; 10 nucleotides line up with TRBD1. With 11 bases clipped from V and 5 bases from J, the junction kept 8 bases outside the gene matches. The CDR3 consists of 13 residues. Germline assignment: CDR1 MNHNS and CDR2 SASEGT. The CDR3: CAGKTGGKTEAFF. CDR3 DNA: TGTGCCGGAAAGACAGGGGGCAAGACTGAAGCTTTCTTT.

This chain's CDR3 is CASSGDGDSLETQYF. The DNA of the CDR3 is TGTGCCAGCAGCGGCGACGGGGATAGCTTGGAGACCCAGTACTTC. The J gene is TRBJ2-5, the V gene TRBV9, with D perhaps TRBD2 (5 bases). The CDR3 contains 15 residues. Deletions cut 3 bases from V and 5 bases from J, with 17 bases between. Germline CDR1 and CDR2: SGDLS and YYNGEE.

The rearrangement joins TRBV7-9 to TRBJ1-2, with D possibly matching TRBD1 (6 bases). Trimming took 7 bases from V and 8 from J, leaving 17 bases between them. The CDR3 has 13 residues. The germline CDR1 and CDR2 sequences are SEHNR and FQNEAQ (reference sequence). CDR3 bases: TGTGCCAGCACCCCTGGTGGGGGCAGGGGCTACACCTTC. Its protein product is CASTPGGGRGYTF. Full variable domain (rest looked up from reference TRBV7-9 and TRBJ1-2): DTGVSQNPRHKITKRGQNVTFRCDPISEHNRLYWYRQTLGQGPEFLTYFQNEAQLEKSRLLSDRFSAERPKGSFSTLEIQRTEQGDSAMYLCASTPGGGRGYTFGSGTRLTVV.

This chain links TRBV7-9 with TRBJ1-5; D is uncertain. In germline, CDR1 is SEHNR, CDR2 FQNEAQ (reference sequence). V lost 3 bases to trimming and J lost 3 bases, with 9 bases between them. This CDR3 comprises 14 residues. CDR3 in amino acids: CASSFSEFNQPQHF. The CDR3 coding sequence is TGTGCCAGCAGCTTCTCCGAATTCAATCAGCCCCAGCATTTT.

The rearrangement joins TRBV25-1 to TRBJ1-3; D is undetermined. Germline V gene lookup returns CDR1 MGHDK and CDR2 SYGVNS. This CDR3 spans 13 amino acids. V lost 4 bases and J 0 bases, leaving 4 bases between the germline ends. The CDR3 loop is CASSVFSGNTIYF. The CDR3 region has the DNA TGTGCCAGCAGTGTCTTCTCTGGAAACACCATATATTTT.

This clone was seen just once. The chain joins TRBV4-1 to TRBJ2-7; D remains ambiguous. The CDR3 covers 14 residues. Deletions cut 1 base from V and 1 base from J, with 8 bases between. CDR1 MGHRA and CDR2 YSYEKL come from the germline V gene. The CDR3 sequence: CASSQGASSYEQYF. CDR3 bases: TGCGCCAGCAGCCAAGGGGCCTCATCCTACGAGCAGTACTTC.

In its sample, this clone was seen once. The V call is TRBV19, the J call TRBJ2-3; a weak D match, TRBD1 (5 bases). V was clipped by 4 bases and J by 3 bases, with 11 bases between them. Germline values: CDR1 LNHDA, CDR2 SQIVND (reference sequence). The CDR3 spans 14 residues. CDR3: CASSTRQWTDTQYF. The CDR3, as DNA: TGTGCCAGTAGTACTCGACAGTGGACAGATACGCAGTATTTT.

The rearrangement links TRBV7-3 to TRBJ2-3; TRBD2 matches 11 bases. V shed 5 bases and J 8 bases; nucleotides not matched to a gene: 12. This CDR3 is built from 16 residues. The germline V gene encodes CDR1 SGHTA and CDR2 FQGTGA. CDR3 sequence reads: CASSPGTSGAQTTQYF. The DNA of the CDR3 is TGTGCCAGCAGCCCAGGGACTAGCGGTGCACAGACTACGCAGTATTTT.